This entry lists 23 T cell receptor beta chains sequenced from one sample in a study of blood T cell repertoires in COVID-19. Profiled with immunoSEQ multiplex PCR; TCRdb holds only in-frame clones, not every one. The table lists 100,000 or so clones, 70% to 85% of them singletons. The sample was peripheral blood. The receptors were sampled from a man between 65 and 85 years old with active or convalescent COVID-19.

The chain has TRBV5-1 and TRBJ2-1; TRBD1 matches at 12 bases. This CDR3 region has 15 residues. From germline, CDR1 is SGHRS and CDR2 YFSETQ. The V segment lost 7 bases and the J segment 10 bases; nucleotides outside the gene matches: 12. CDR3 in DNA: TGCGCCAGCGGATTAGCCCGGGACAGGGGGCACGAGCAGTTCTTC. This sequence encodes CASGLARDRGHEQFF.

The chain has TRBV3-1 (or the pseudogene TRBV3-2) and TRBJ1-5; the D gene is possibly TRBD1 (6 bases). Trimming pared 3 bases from V and 6 bases from J, leaving 12 bases between. The CDR3 extends over 14 amino acids. Germline CDR1 is LGHDT and CDR2 is YNNKEL (reference sequence). The CDR3 loop reads CASSHQGNGQPQHF. Here the CDR3 DNA reads TGTGCCAGCAGCCATCAGGGGAATGGTCAGCCCCAGCATTTT.

Comment on this clone: A read error may produce the germline difference seen at one junction end. V and J are TRBV7-7 and TRBJ2-1; a possible D gene is TRBD2 (6 bases). The CDR3 totals 16 residues. Germline V gene data show CDR1 as SSHAT and CDR2 as FNYEAQ (reference sequence). CDR3 loop: CASSQRAGSAYNEQFF. The CDR3 nucleotides are TGTGCTAGCAGCCAAAGGGCGGGGAGCGCCTACAATGAGCAGTTCTTC.

This rearrangement joins TRBV18 to TRBJ2-3, with D possibly matching TRBD2 (6 bases). The germline V and J ends were trimmed by 3 bases and 1 base, with 8 bases remaining between them. The germline CDR1 and CDR2 sequences are KGHSH and LQKENI. This CDR3 contains 14 residues. The CDR3 DNA reads TGTGCCAGCTCACCGGCTAGCGGCACAGATACGCAGTATTTT. This sequence encodes CASSPASGTDTQYF.

V and J are TRBV6-1 and TRBJ1-1; D is possibly TRBD1 (5 bases). The CDR3 totals 14 residues. CDR1 and CDR2 (germline): MNHNS, SASEGT. V lost 1 base and J lost 4, with 10 bases in between. The CDR3 coding sequence is TGTGCCAGCAGTGAAGGGGGGAGGCCCACTGAAGCTTTCTTT. Amino acid sequence: CASSEGGRPTEAFF.

Comment on this clone: The identical CDR3 is also encoded by other nucleotide sequences in the sample. This chain connects TRBV15 to TRBJ1-2, with TRBD1 matching over 12 bases. With V trimmed by 5 bases and J by 8 bases, 3 bases remained unmatched. CDR1 LNHNV and CDR2 YYDKDF come from the germline V gene (reference sequence). CDR3 length: 13 residues. CDR3 in amino acids: CATSLGTGGGYTF. Here the CDR3 DNA reads TGTGCCACCAGCCTCGGGACAGGGGGCGGCTACACCTTC.

The gene calls are TRBV19 and TRBJ1-3; possibly TRBD1 for D (6 bases). V was cut by 6 bases and J by 2 bases, with 17 bases left in between. The CDR3 sequence is 16 residues long. Germline CDR1 reads LNHDA; CDR2 reads SQIVND (reference sequence). This CDR3 reads CASRRQSGTPGNTIYF. The CDR3, as DNA: TGTGCCAGTAGGCGCCAGTCCGGGACACCTGGAAACACCATATATTTT.

This chain links TRBV11-1 with TRBJ1-2, with 7 bases lining up with TRBD1. The CDR3 is 14 residues long. Trimming removed 5 bases from V and 5 bases from J; junction bases left unmatched: 8. Looked up from germline, CDR1 is SGHAT and CDR2 is FQDESV (reference sequence). In DNA form, the CDR3 reads TGTGCCAGCAGCCGTACCCGGGACAGTTATGGCTACACCTTC. Protein product: CASSRTRDSYGYTF.

This chain links TRBV24-1 with TRBJ1-1; TRBD1 agrees at 10 bases. This CDR3 is 19 amino acids long. Germline V gives CDR1 KGHDR, CDR2 SFDVKD. J lost 3 bases, V lost 7 bases, and 19 bases had no gene match. The DNA of the CDR3 is TGTGCCACCAGCCTCCAGGTCCCCCCGACAGGGGGCCGGGACACTGAAGCTTTCTTT. It codes for CATSLQVPPTGGRDTEAFF.

The chain recombines TRBV11-3 with TRBJ2-7, with 7 positions matching TRBD2. V shed 4 bases, J shed 2 bases, and the junction held 8 bases outside the gene matches. This CDR3 spans 15 amino acids. Germline V lookup: CDR1 SGHNT, CDR2 YENEEA. CDR3 region: CASSSGSGLPYEQYF. In DNA form, the CDR3 reads TGTGCCAGCAGCTCGGGTAGCGGGCTTCCCTACGAGCAGTACTTC.

The rearrangement uses TRBV5-1 and TRBJ2-2; D perhaps matches TRBD1 (6 bases). The CDR3 is 16 residues long. Germline CDR1 SGHRS, CDR2 YFSETQ. V was pared by 3 bases and J by 3 bases, with 15 bases between. CDR3 nucleotide sequence: TGCGCCAGCAGCTCAAGACAGGAGGCGCACACCGGGGAGCTGTTTTTT. It specifies CASSSRQEAHTGELFF.

The chain has TRBV7-6 and TRBJ2-1; D may be TRBD2 (7 bases). The CDR3 has 18 residues. CDR1 and CDR2 (germline): SGHVS, FNYEAQ. Deletions cut 1 base from V and 3 bases from J, with 19 bases between. The CDR3 sequence: CASSLVGGLRGLYNEQFF. The CDR3 coding sequence is TGTGCCAGCAGCTTAGTAGGCGGGCTGCGGGGGCTCTACAATGAGCAGTTCTTC.

Only one count was recorded for this clone. The rearrangement links TRBV6-1 to TRBJ1-5; D is undetermined. Trimming removed 1 base from V and 4 bases from J, with 14 bases in between. Per the germline V gene, CDR1 is MNHNS and CDR2 is SASEGT. The CDR3 length is 16 residues. The CDR3 here is CASSEGTRAGNQPQHF. The CDR3 bases are TGTGCCAGCAGTGAAGGGACTCGGGCGGGGAATCAGCCCCAGCATTTT.

There are a few counts of this clone. The V and J genes are TRBV3-1 (or the pseudogene TRBV3-2) and TRBJ2-5, with 9 bases lining up with TRBD1. V lost 1 base to trimming and J lost 2 bases; unmatched junction nucleotides: 2. Germline V lookup: CDR1 LGHDT, CDR2 YNNKEL (reference sequence). The CDR3 contains 15 residues. The CDR3 reads CASSQVGQGQETQYF. The DNA of the CDR3 is TGTGCCAGCAGCCAAGTGGGACAGGGACAAGAGACCCAGTACTTC.

The V call is TRBV4-1, the J call TRBJ2-1; no clear D gene. Germline V gene sequence: CDR1 MGHRA, CDR2 YSYEKL. The CDR3 has 14 residues. The V end lost 0 bases, the J end lost 4 bases, and 7 bases lay between the germline ends. CDR3 in amino acids: CASSQETRYNEQFF. The CDR3 DNA reads as TGCGCCAGCAGCCAAGAGACGCGGTACAATGAGCAGTTCTTC.

J is TRBJ1-1 and V is TRBV2, with 10 bases fitting TRBD1. The CDR3 sequence is 15 residues long. Germline trimming cut 7 bases from V and 1 base from J; bases unmatched to any gene: 6. Per germline, CDR1 SNHLY and CDR2 FYNNEI. For the CDR3, the DNA is TGTGCCAGCAAGGGACAGGGGTTAGGGAACACTGAAGCTTTCTTT. It encodes CASKGQGLGNTEAFF.

V is TRBV19 and J is TRBJ1-3; the D gene is possibly TRBD1 (5 bases). In germline, CDR1 is LNHDA, CDR2 SQIVND (reference sequence). Between the trimmed V and J ends, which lost 1 base and 0 bases, there was a span of 7 bases. The CDR3 length is 15 residues. CDR3 sequence (DNA): TGTGCCAGTAGTATAGGGACACTCTCTGGAAACACCATATATTTT. Protein product: CASSIGTLSGNTIYF.

The chain recombines TRBV6-5 with TRBJ1-5, with a possible D match to TRBD1 (6 bases). CDR3 length: 14 residues. V lost 7 bases, J lost 4 bases, and 14 bases lay in between. CDR1 is MNHEY and CDR2 is SVGAGI in the germline V gene. The CDR3 DNA reads TGTGCCAGCACCGAAGGGGGGGCGAATCAGCCCCAGCATTTT. Translating it yields CASTEGGANQPQHF.

In its sample, this clone was seen once. This chain connects TRBV11-3 to TRBJ2-4, with a tentative D call TRBD1 (6 bases). The CDR3 runs to 17 residues. V was trimmed by 5 bases and J by 0 bases, leaving 17 bases between them. Germline V gene data show CDR1 as SGHNT and CDR2 as YENEEA. CDR3 residues: CASSHGGQPIAKNIQYF. The CDR3 DNA reads TGTGCCAGCAGCCACGGAGGACAGCCGATAGCCAAAAACATTCAGTACTTC.

This chain joins TRBV5-4 and TRBJ2-2, with TRBD2 matching 7 bases. Germline CDR1 SGHNT, CDR2 YYREEE (reference sequence). The V segment lost 0 bases and the J segment 4 bases; nucleotides outside the gene matches: 6. The CDR3 is 16 amino acids. CDR3 sequence reads: CASSLAGTGGTGELFF. The CDR3 nucleotides are TGTGCCAGCAGCTTGGCAGGAACGGGGGGCACCGGGGAGCTGTTTTTT.

This clone has just one count. The V gene is TRBV7-2, the J gene TRBJ1-3; 9 bases are a match to TRBD1. V lost 2 bases and J lost 4; bases outside the gene matches: 9. Germline V gives CDR1 SGHTA, CDR2 FQGNSA. The CDR3 is 17 residues long. CDR3 sequence reads: CASSLRPDRGVGNTIYF. CDR3 bases: TGTGCCAGCAGCTTAAGGCCGGACAGGGGTGTCGGAAACACCATATATTTT.

The chain carries TRBV4-1 and TRBJ2-7, with D perhaps matching TRBD2 (5 bases). This CDR3 contains 15 residues. V was trimmed by 2 bases and J by 5 bases, leaving 16 bases between them. Germline CDR1 MGHRA, CDR2 YSYEKL. CDR3 nucleotides: TGCGCCAGCAGCCAACTCGGACTGGCTTCGGACGAGCAGTACTTC. This encodes CASSQLGLASDEQYF.

The CDR3, as DNA: TGTGCCAGCAGCTTAATGCGGCAACTCGATGGCTACACCTTC. This gives the protein CASSLMRQLDGYTF. This chain joins TRBV7-2 and TRBJ1-2, with D uncertain. The V and J ends lost 2 bases and 6 bases respectively, with 13 bases between them. The CDR3 totals 14 residues. Germline V gene sequence: CDR1 SGHTA, CDR2 FQGNSA.